The clone carrying this TCR beta chain was recorded a few times. Its specificity is unknown. This record belongs to a study of response to subunit inactivated influenza vaccine. Study observations and caveats: Authors suggested each seasonal flu vaccination may recruit only limited numbers of new T cells.

TCRdb ran MiXCR on the RT-PCR reads and lists one entry per CDR3 protein. Found here are about 500,000 distinct CDR3 sequences, under 8.5% of them singletons; the top ten hold 13%. The CDR3 is 12 amino acids. Germline values: CDR1 SQVTM, CDR2 ANQGSEA. V was shortened by 3 bases and J by 2 bases, with 7 bases between the two germline ends. This sequence was found in a man in his fifties or sixties who received an inactivated influenza vaccine. Sample: PBMCs from blood, taken roughly 24 months after vaccination. The genes are TRBV29-1 and TRBJ2-5; D gene ambiguous. The CDR3 bases are TGCAGCGTTGACTGGCCTCAAGAGACCCAGTACTTC. Protein sequence: CSVDWPQETQYF.